The sequence of this TCR beta chain was determined in a study of response to subunit inactivated influenza vaccine. Study findings and constraints: After each seasonal influenza vaccination, few new T cells are recruited, the authors suggested.

As regards this clonotype: Its antigen is undetermined.

Trimming pared 5 bases from V and 2 bases from J, leaving 9 bases between. The CDR3 loop spans 14 amino acids. From the RT-PCR reads, TCRdb called clonotypes with MiXCR, one entry per CDR3 protein. The sample yields about 540,000 distinct CDR3 sequences, 20% to 25% seen once. These same records also appear under a second study, on T cells expressing NK-cell markers. That publication notes: Production of TCR beta cDNA relied on 5'RACE template switching with UMIs. Sequencing of TCR beta repertoires drew on sorted CD3+CD56+NKG2C+, CD3+CD56+NKG2C- and CD3+CD56-NKG2C+ T cells. One observes that, in four donors, these clonotypes were also the leading ones within the CD3+CD56-NKG2C+ fraction.

The sequence was obtained from a man aged 45-65 years who received an inactivated influenza vaccine. The V gene is TRBV12-3 or TRBV12-4, the J gene TRBJ2-2; D might be TRBD1 or TRBD2, each matching 5 bases. The specimen comprised CD4+ T cells sorted from PBMCs, sampled 12 days after vaccination. As DNA, the CDR3 is TGTGCCAGCAGTGGGACGATCAACACCGGGGAGCTGTTTTTT. Residues: CASSGTINTGELFF.